Sequencing of this TCR beta chain was carried out in a study of T cell repertoires in cytomegalovirus infection. Study details: Public TCR beta signatures were indicative of both CMV infection and a matching HLA type. Regarding the study as a whole: Predominance within the ex vivo response was attributable to HLA-C-restricted CMV-specific TCR beta clonotypes. Frequencies of public TCR beta families were cumulated, and this identified carriers of CMV plus the relevant HLA.

Via MiXCR, TCRdb re-called the reads, giving one row per CDR3 protein. Found here are over 100,000 distinct CDR3 sequences, about 17% of them singletons; the top ten hold approximately 7.6%. By proportion, this clonotype is medium-sized. Its antigen is unidentified. This CDR3 is built from 14 residues. V dropped 6 bases and J dropped 0 bases, with 6 bases sitting between them. Germline V lookup: CDR1 SGHTA, CDR2 FQGTGA. The chain couples TRBV7-3 to TRBJ2-6, with D hard to call. The sample comprised PBMCs. This clonotype originated in a human donor in good health (CMV status not recorded). Some clones in this sample may be carry-over from other donors' samples. CDR3 loop: CASRTDSGANVLTF. For the CDR3, the DNA is TGTGCCAGCAGGACGGACTCTGGGGCCAACGTCCTGACTTTC.